In this sample, the clone carrying this TCR beta chain turned up many times. Ahead of thyroid surgery, no patient had received treatment of any kind. Methods used by the authors: Clinicopathological groups differed in CDR3, with these differences serving to build a distant-metastasis classifier for papillary thyroid cancer. MiXCR reprocessed the PCR reads for TCRdb. TCRdb, not the original authors, processed these V and J calls. The sample lists some 86,000 clones; about 12% were seen once. The data stem from a study of metastatic and nonmetastatic thyroid tumors. Study-wide context: Patients with malignant and benign thyroid disease provided blood and tumor or nodule tissue, whose repertoires were compared.

The germline V gene encodes CDR1 MNHNS and CDR2 SASEGT. The length of the CDR3 is 16 residues. Losses at the gene ends were 8 bases for V and 4 bases for J; bases not matched to a gene: 14. The gene calls are TRBV6-1 and TRBJ2-3; 8 nucleotides line up with TRBD1. Input material: tumor tissue. This TCR derives from a female donor with papillary thyroid cancer or a benign thyroid nodule (not recorded which). Some clones in this sample may be carry-over from other donors' samples. The CDR3 spells CASQGAEEVVSDTQYF. The CDR3 region has the DNA TGTGCCAGCCAGGGGGCGGAGGAGGTGGTCTCAGATACGCAGTATTTT.